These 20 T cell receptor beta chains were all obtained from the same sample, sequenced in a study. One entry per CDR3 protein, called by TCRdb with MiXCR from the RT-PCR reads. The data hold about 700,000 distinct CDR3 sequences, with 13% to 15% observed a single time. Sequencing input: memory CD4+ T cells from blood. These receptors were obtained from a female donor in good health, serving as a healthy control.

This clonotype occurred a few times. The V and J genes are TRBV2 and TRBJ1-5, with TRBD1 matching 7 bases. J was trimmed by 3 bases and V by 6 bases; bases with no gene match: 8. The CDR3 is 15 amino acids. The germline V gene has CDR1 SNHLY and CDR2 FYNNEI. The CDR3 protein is CASRPDRALNQPQHF. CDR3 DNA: TGTGCCAGCAGACCAGACAGGGCCCTCAATCAGCCCCAGCATTTT.

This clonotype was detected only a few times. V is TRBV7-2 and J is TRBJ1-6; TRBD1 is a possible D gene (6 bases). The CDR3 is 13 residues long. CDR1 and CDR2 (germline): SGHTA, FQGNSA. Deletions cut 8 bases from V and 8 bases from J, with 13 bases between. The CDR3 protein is CASSRQEDSPLHF. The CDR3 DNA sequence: TGTGCCAGCTCCCGACAGGAGGATTCACCCCTCCACTTT.

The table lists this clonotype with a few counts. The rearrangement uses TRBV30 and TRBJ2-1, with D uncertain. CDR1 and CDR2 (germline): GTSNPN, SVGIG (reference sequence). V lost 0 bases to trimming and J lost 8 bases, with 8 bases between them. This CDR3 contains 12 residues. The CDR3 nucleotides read TGTGCCTGGAGTGTACAATATCATGAGCAGTTCTTC. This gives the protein CAWSVQYHEQFF.

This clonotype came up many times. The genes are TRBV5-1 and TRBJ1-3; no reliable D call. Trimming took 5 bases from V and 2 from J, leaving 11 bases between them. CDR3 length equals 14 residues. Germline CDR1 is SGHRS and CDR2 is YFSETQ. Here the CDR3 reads CASRERGAGNTIYF. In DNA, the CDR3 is TGCGCCAGCAGAGAAAGAGGAGCTGGAAACACCATATATTTT.

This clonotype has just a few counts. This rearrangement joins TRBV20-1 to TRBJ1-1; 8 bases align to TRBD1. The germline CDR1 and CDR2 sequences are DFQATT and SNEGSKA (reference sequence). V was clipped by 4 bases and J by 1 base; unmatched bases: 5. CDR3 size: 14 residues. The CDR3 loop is CSATDRVQNTEAFF. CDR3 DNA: TGCAGTGCTACGGACAGGGTCCAGAACACTGAAGCTTTCTTT.

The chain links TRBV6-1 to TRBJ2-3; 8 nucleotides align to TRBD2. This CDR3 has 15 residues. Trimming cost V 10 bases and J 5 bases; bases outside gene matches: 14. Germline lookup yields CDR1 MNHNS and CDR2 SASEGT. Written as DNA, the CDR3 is TGTGCCATTAGCCGCTTTGCGGGAGGTGGAGATACGCAGTATTTT. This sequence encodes CAISRFAGGGDTQYF.

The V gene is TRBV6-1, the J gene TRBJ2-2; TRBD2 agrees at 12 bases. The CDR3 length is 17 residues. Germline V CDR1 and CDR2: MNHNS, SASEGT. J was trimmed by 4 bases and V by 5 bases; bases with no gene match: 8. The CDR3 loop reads CASSQLAGGSPTGELFF. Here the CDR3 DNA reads TGTGCCAGCAGTCAACTAGCGGGGGGCTCCCCCACCGGGGAGCTGTTTTTT.

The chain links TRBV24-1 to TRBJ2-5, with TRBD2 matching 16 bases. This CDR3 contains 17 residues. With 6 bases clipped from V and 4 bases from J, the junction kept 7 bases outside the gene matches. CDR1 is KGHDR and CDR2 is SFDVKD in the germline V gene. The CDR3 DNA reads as TGTGCCACCAGTTCCCCGGGACTAGCGGGAGGGGGAGAGACCCAGTACTTC. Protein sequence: CATSSPGLAGGGETQYF.

CDR3 in amino acids: CASSYFQETQYF. CDR3 nucleotides: TGTGCCAGCAGTTACTTTCAAGAGACCCAGTACTTC. V is TRBV6-2 or TRBV6-3 and J is TRBJ2-5, with unresolved D. CDR1 and CDR2 from the germline V gene are MNHEY and SVGEGT. The CDR3 is 12 amino acids. V lost 1 base, J lost 2 bases, and 2 bases lay in between.

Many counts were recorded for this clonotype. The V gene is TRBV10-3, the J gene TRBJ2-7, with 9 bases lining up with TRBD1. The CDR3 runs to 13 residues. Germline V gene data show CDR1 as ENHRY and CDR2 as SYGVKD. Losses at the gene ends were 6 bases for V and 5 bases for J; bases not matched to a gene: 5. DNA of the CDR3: TGTGCCATCAGACAGGGGGCTGGGAACGAGCAGTACTTC. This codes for CAIRQGAGNEQYF.

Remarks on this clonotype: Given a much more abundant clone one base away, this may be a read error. The CDR3 DNA reads as TGTGCCAGCAGTGATTGGACTAGCGGGAGCTACGAGCAGTACTTC. It translates to CASSDWTSGSYEQYF. The chain couples TRBV2 to TRBJ2-7; the match to TRBD2 covers 13 bases. J gave up 3 bases and V 3 bases, and 2 bases lay outside the gene matches. There are 15 residues in the CDR3. The germline V gene has CDR1 SNHLY and CDR2 FYNNEI.

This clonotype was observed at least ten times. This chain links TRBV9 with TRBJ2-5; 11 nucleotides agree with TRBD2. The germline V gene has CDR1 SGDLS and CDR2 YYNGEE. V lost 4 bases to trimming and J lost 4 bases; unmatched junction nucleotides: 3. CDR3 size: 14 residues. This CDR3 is CASSLAGGAETQYF. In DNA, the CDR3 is TGTGCCAGCAGCCTAGCGGGGGGTGCAGAGACCCAGTACTTC. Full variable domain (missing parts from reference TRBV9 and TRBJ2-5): DSGVTQTPKHLITATGQRVTLRCSPRSGDLSVYWYQQSLDQGLQFLIQYYNGEERAKGNILERFSAQQFPDLHSELNLSSLELGDSALYFCASSLAGGAETQYFGPGTRLLVL.

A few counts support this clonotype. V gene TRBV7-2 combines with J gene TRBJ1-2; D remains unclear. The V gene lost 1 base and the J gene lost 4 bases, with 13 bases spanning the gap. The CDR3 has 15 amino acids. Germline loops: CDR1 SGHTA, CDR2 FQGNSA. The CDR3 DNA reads TGTGCCAGCAGCTTAGTCCGGGTTTCGGGCTATGGCTACACCTTC. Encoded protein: CASSLVRVSGYGYTF.

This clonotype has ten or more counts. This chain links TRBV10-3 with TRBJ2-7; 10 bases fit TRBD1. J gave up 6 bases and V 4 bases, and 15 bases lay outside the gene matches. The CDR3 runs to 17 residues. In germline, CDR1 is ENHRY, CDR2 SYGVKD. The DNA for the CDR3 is TGTGCCATCAGTGGGCTGTCGGGCGGGACAGGGGTTGGCGAGCAGTACTTC. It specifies CAISGLSGGTGVGEQYF.

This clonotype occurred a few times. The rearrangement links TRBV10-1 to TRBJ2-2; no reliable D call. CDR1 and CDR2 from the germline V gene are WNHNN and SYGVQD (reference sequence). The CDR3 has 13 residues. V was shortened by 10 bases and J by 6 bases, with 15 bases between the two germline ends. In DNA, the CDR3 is TGCGCCACCTCTGGGCAGCTCGCCGGGGAGCTGTTTTTT. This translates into CATSGQLAGELFF.

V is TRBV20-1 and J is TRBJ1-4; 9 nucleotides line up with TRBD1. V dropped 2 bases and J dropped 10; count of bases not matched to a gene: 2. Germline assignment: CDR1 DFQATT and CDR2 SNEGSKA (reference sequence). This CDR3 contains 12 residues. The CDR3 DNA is TGCAGTGCTAGACGGGGACAGGGAAAACTGTTTTTT. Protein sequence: CSARRGQGKLFF.

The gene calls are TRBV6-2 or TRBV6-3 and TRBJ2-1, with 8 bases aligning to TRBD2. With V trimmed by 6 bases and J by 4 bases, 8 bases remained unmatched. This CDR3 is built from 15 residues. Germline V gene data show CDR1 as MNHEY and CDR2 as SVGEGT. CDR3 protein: CASSPHGGGYNEQFF. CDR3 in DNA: TGTGCCAGCAGCCCCCACGGGGGGGGATACAATGAGCAGTTCTTC.

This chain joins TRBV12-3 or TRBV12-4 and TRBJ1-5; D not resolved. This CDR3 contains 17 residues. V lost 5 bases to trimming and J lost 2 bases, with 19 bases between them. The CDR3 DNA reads TGTGCCAGCAGTACCTCATGGGGTTCGGTTCGCAATCAGCCCCAGCATTTT. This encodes CASSTSWGSVRNQPQHF.

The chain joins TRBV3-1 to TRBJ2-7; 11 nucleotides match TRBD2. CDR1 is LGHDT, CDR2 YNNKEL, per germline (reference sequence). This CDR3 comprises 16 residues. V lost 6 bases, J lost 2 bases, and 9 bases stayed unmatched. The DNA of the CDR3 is TGTGCCAGCAGTTTAAGGACACTAGCGGGAGCCTACGAGCAGTACTTC. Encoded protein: CASSLRTLAGAYEQYF.

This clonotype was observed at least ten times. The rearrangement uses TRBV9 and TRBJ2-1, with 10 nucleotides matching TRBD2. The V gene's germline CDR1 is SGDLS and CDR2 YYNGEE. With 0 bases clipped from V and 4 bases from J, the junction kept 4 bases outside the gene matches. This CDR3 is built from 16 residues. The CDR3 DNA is TGTGCCAGCAGCGTAGACCCAGCGGGAGGGTACAATGAGCAGTTCTTC. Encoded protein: CASSVDPAGGYNEQFF.